This passage covers 27 T cell receptor beta chains from one sample sequenced in a study of cytomegalovirus exposure and HLA in healthy donors. Primers included in the PCR were 60 Vbeta and 13 Jbeta primers. This table comes from immunoSEQ multiplex PCR, and its TCRdb copy is limited to in-frame clones, with some not included. The data show 50,000 to 65,000 clones, roughly 75% seen once. The specimen was PBMCs. These receptors originate from a woman aged 40 to 50 in good health and CMV-seropositive.

The chain employs TRBV7-7 and TRBJ2-3; D uncertain. Trimming stripped 5 bases from V and 3 bases from J, with 9 bases between. Germline CDR1 reads SSHAT; CDR2 reads FNYEAQ (reference sequence). The CDR3 is 13 amino acids. The CDR3 bases are TGTGCCAGCAGCCAGACTTGGACAGATACGCAGTATTTT. Amino acid sequence: CASSQTWTDTQYF.

The rearrangement joins TRBV6-4 to TRBJ1-5, with D perhaps matching TRBD1 (6 bases). The CDR3 covers 17 residues. V gave up 7 bases and J gave up 4 bases, with 23 bases separating them. The germline V gene encodes CDR1 MRHNA and CDR2 SNTAGT. The DNA of the CDR3 is TGTGCCAGCATTTACCAAGACCGGGGGGCGGGAAATCAGCCCCAGCATTTT. Translated, it gives CASIYQDRGAGNQPQHF.

The J gene is TRBJ2-2, the V gene TRBV4-1; 7 bases are shared with TRBD1. V gave up 2 bases and J gave up 0 bases; unmatched junction bases: 3. The CDR3 consists of 16 residues. The V gene's germline CDR1 is MGHRA and CDR2 YSYEKL. The CDR3 DNA reads TGCGCCAGCAGCCAAAGGGACAGTACGAACACCGGGGAGCTGTTTTTT. It encodes CASSQRDSTNTGELFF.

The V gene is TRBV9, the J gene TRBJ2-3, with 8 bases fitting TRBD2. This CDR3 has 16 residues. The germline gives CDR1 SGDLS, CDR2 YYNGEE. The trim removed 4 bases at V and 4 bases at J, leaving 11 bases unmatched. CDR3 sequence (DNA): TGTGCCAGCAGCACAAGAGGCGGGGGGCAGGCAGATACGCAGTATTTT. Amino acids: CASSTRGGGQADTQYF.

This sequence joins TRBV28 and TRBJ2-7, with TRBD2 matching over 15 bases. J gave up 1 base and V 4 bases, and 5 bases lay outside the gene matches. The CDR3 contains 17 residues. Germline-derived CDR1 and CDR2 are MDHEN and SYDVKM. CDR3 in amino acids: CASSSPGTSGGSYEQYF. CDR3 sequence (DNA): TGTGCCAGCAGTTCCCCTGGGACTAGCGGGGGGTCCTACGAGCAGTACTTC. Together with reference TRBV28 and TRBJ2-7, the CDR3 gives the full variable domain: DVKVTQSSRYLVKRTGEKVFLECVQDMDHENMFWYRQDPGLGLRLIYFSYDVKMKEKGDIPEGYSVSREKKERFSLILESASTNQTSMYLCASSSPGTSGGSYEQYFGPGTRLTVT.

This chain uses TRBV19 with TRBJ1-5, with 8 bases lining up with TRBD1. The V and J ends lost 8 bases and 0 bases, in that order; junction bases with no gene match: 18. Per the germline V gene, CDR1 is LNHDA and CDR2 is SQIVND (reference sequence). This CDR3 comprises 19 residues. The CDR3 DNA follows: TGTGCCAGTGTAGTATTATACAGGGGGACCATCTATAGCAATCAGCCCCAGCATTTT. Translated, it gives CASVVLYRGTIYSNQPQHF. The variable domain in full, completed from reference TRBV19 and TRBJ1-5, reads DGGITQSPKYLFRKEGQNVTLSCEQNLNHDAMYWYRQDPGQGLRLIYYSQIVNDFQKGDIAEGYSVSREKKESFPLTVTSAQKNPTAFYLCASVVLYRGTIYSNQPQHFGDGTRLSIL.

This clone was observed a few times. CDR3 amino acids: CASSDGTSGGNEQFF. As DNA, the CDR3 is TGTGCCAGCAGTGACGGGACTAGCGGGGGGAATGAGCAGTTCTTC. This sequence joins TRBV6-4 and TRBJ2-1, with 15 bases identical to TRBD2. The CDR3 has 15 amino acids. Germline values: CDR1 MRHNA, CDR2 SNTAGT. V was pared by 2 bases and J by 7 bases, with 0 bases of the junction left unmatched.

As DNA, the CDR3 is TGTGCCATCATGAGAAGCGGGGGGAAGGTCAATGAGCAGTTCTTC. It translates to CAIMRSGGKVNEQFF. The chain combines TRBV10-3 with TRBJ2-1; 9 nucleotides agree with TRBD2. Per germline, CDR1 ENHRY and CDR2 SYGVKD. The V gene end was trimmed by 7 bases and the J gene end by 6 bases; junction bases not matched to a gene: 10. CDR3 length: 15 residues.

The chain links TRBV7-8 to TRBJ2-1, with TRBD2 as a possible D gene (5 bases). V lost 3 bases and J lost 2, with 14 bases in between. CDR3 size: 16 residues. Germline V gives CDR1 SGHVS, CDR2 FQNEAQ. The chain's CDR3 is CASSFRLSSTYNEQFF. The CDR3 region has the DNA TGTGCCAGCAGCTTCCGGCTCTCTAGCACCTACAATGAGCAGTTCTTC.

CDR3: CASSVGAAVSYEQYF. DNA of the CDR3: TGTGCCAGCAGCGTAGGGGCAGCGGTGTCCTACGAGCAGTACTTC. This rearrangement joins TRBV9 to TRBJ2-7, with D tentatively TRBD2 (5 bases). Trimming left V 0 bases short and J 1 base short, with 11 bases between. The CDR3 contains 15 residues. Looked up from germline, CDR1 is SGDLS and CDR2 is YYNGEE. Together with reference TRBV9 and TRBJ2-7, the CDR3 gives the full variable domain: DSGVTQTPKHLITATGQRVTLRCSPRSGDLSVYWYQQSLDQGLQFLIQYYNGEERAKGNILERFSAQQFPDLHSELNLSSLELGDSALYFCASSVGAAVSYEQYFGPGTRLTVT.

The chain is built from TRBV7-8 and TRBJ2-3, with 10 nucleotides matching TRBD1. CDR3 length: 15 residues. J was trimmed by 2 bases and V by 2 bases; bases with no gene match: 1. The germline V gene has CDR1 SGHVS and CDR2 FQNEAQ. CDR3 loop: CASSLRQGATDTQYF. The CDR3 nucleotides read TGTGCCAGCAGCTTAAGACAGGGGGCCACAGATACGCAGTATTTT.

The chain has TRBV21-1 and TRBJ1-1; the table's D call of TRBD1 was not tested on the DNA. TRBV21-1 is a documented pseudogene. CDR3 length equals 13 residues. CDR3 sequence (DNA): TGTGCCAGCAGCTCGGACAGGGGGCGGCAAGCTTTCTTT. Protein sequence: CASSSDRGRQAFF.

The chain has TRBV6-5 and TRBJ2-2; D is perhaps TRBD1 (6 bases). V dropped 6 bases and J dropped 3 bases, with 14 bases sitting between them. The CDR3 spans 15 residues. CDR1 MNHEY and CDR2 SVGAGI come from the germline V gene. CDR3 sequence (DNA): TGTGCCAGCAGAGAGACAGGCCTTTACACCGGGGAGCTGTTTTTT. Its translation: CASRETGLYTGELFF.

This clone occurred a few times. This chain joins TRBV28 and TRBJ2-1; TRBD2 agrees at 9 bases. The CDR3 runs 18 residues. CDR1 and CDR2 from the germline V gene are MDHEN and SYDVKM. J lost 4 bases, V lost 5 bases, and 15 bases had no gene match. CDR3 protein: CASSHTPQTSGLYNEQFF. In DNA form, the CDR3 reads TGTGCCAGCAGTCACACCCCACAAACTAGCGGGCTATACAATGAGCAGTTCTTC. Full variable domain (outside the CDR3, taken from reference TRBV28 and TRBJ2-1): DVKVTQSSRYLVKRTGEKVFLECVQDMDHENMFWYRQDPGLGLRLIYFSYDVKMKEKGDIPEGYSVSREKKERFSLILESASTNQTSMYLCASSHTPQTSGLYNEQFFGPGTRLTVL.

In its sample, this clone was seen a few times. V gene TRBV2 combines with J gene TRBJ1-5; D might be TRBD1 (5 bases). V lost 7 bases and J lost 7, with 14 bases in between. The CDR3 runs 13 residues. From germline, CDR1 is SNHLY and CDR2 FYNNEI. The CDR3 DNA reads as TGTGCCAGCAAAGGACATCTACTACAGCCCCAGCATTTT. Translated: CASKGHLLQPQHF. The full variable domain, completed using reference TRBV2 and TRBJ1-5, is EPEVTQTPSHQVTQMGQEVILRCVPISNHLYFYWYRQILGQKVEFLVSFYNNEISEKSEIFDDQFSVERPDGSNFTLKIRSTKLEDSAMYFCASKGHLLQPQHFGDGTRLSIL.

This chain connects TRBV11-2 to TRBJ2-5; tentatively, D is TRBD2 (6 bases). The CDR3 consists of 13 residues. The germline CDR1 and CDR2 sequences are SGHAT and FQNNGV. Trimming took off 3 bases at V and 5 bases at J, with 10 bases between the two ends. CDR3 sequence (DNA): TGTGCCAGCAGCTTTTGGGCGGGGGAGACCCAGTACTTC. It yields the protein CASSFWAGETQYF.

This clone was seen more than once but under ten times. This chain connects TRBV6-6 to TRBJ1-5, with D perhaps matching TRBD1 (5 bases). The V end was cut by 2 bases, the J end by 7 bases, with 12 bases between. The CDR3 has 14 residues. CDR1 MNHNY and CDR2 SVGAGI come from the germline V gene (reference sequence). The CDR3 DNA is TGTGCCAGCAGTTACCCGGGGGAGGGGCAGCCCCAGCATTTT. This sequence encodes CASSYPGEGQPQHF.

The chain uses TRBV7-2 and TRBJ1-5, with D perhaps matching TRBD1 (5 bases). This CDR3 spans 15 amino acids. In germline, CDR1 is SGHTA, CDR2 FQGNSA. V gave up 5 bases and J gave up 3 bases, with 14 bases separating them. The CDR3 DNA sequence: TGTGCCAGCAGCCACCGGGGGGGGTTCAATCAGCCCCAGCATTTT. It translates to CASSHRGGFNQPQHF.

The chain joins TRBV7-6 to TRBJ1-4; the D is unclear. This CDR3 is 17 amino acids long. CDR1 and CDR2 (germline): SGHVS, FNYEAQ. The ends were cut back, 1 base at V and 0 bases at J, with 12 bases in the middle. The CDR3 spells CASSLGLTLATNEKLFF. CDR3 DNA sequence: TGTGCCAGCAGCTTAGGGCTTACCCTTGCAACTAATGAAAAACTGTTTTTT.

This chain joins TRBV6-6 and TRBJ1-3; D ambiguous. The V gene's germline CDR1 is MNHNY and CDR2 SVGAGI (reference sequence). The CDR3 totals 14 residues. Trimming took 7 bases from V and 5 from J, leaving 15 bases between them. CDR3 in DNA: TGTGCCAGCATTCTGAACATCCAAAGAAACACCATATATTTT. Protein: CASILNIQRNTIYF.

The V and J genes are TRBV13 and TRBJ2-6; D is undetermined. Between the trimmed V and J ends, which lost 8 bases and 0 bases, there was a span of 14 bases. This CDR3 has 16 amino acids. CDR1 is PRHDT and CDR2 is FYEKMQ in the germline V gene (reference sequence). The CDR3 loop is CASFLLKSSGANVLTF. The CDR3 bases are TGTGCCAGCTTTTTGTTGAAGAGCTCTGGGGCCAACGTCCTGACTTTC.

V is TRBV18 and J is TRBJ1-4; TRBD1 agrees at 9 bases. Germline CDR1 reads KGHSH; CDR2 reads LQKENI. J was trimmed by 7 bases and V by 3 bases; bases with no gene match: 6. The CDR3 covers 15 residues. For the CDR3, the DNA is TGTGCCAGCTCACCCCTACAGGGGGCAAGTGAAAAACTGTTTTTT. Translated, it gives CASSPLQGASEKLFF.

The chain joins TRBV4-2 to TRBJ1-1; weak D call: TRBD1 (5 bases). V shed 0 bases and J shed 6 bases, with 17 bases lying between them. Germline CDR1 and CDR2: LGHNA and YNFKEQ. The CDR3 extends over 16 amino acids. The CDR3 region is CASSQDPGTPGAEAFF. DNA for the CDR3: TGTGCCAGCAGCCAAGACCCCGGGACGCCGGGAGCTGAAGCTTTCTTT.

V and J are TRBV14 and TRBJ1-4; no clear D gene. V gave up 2 bases and J gave up 15 bases, with 13 bases separating them. The CDR3 has 12 residues. Per germline, CDR1 SGHDN and CDR2 FVKESK. The CDR3 nucleotides read TGTGCCAGCAGCCAATTAGGGCAGGAGGTGTTTTTT. This translates into CASSQLGQEVFF.

The chain links TRBV13 to TRBJ2-7, with 7 nucleotides matching TRBD1. Germline assignment: CDR1 PRHDT and CDR2 FYEKMQ (reference sequence). V lost 3 bases and J lost 5; bases outside the gene matches: 7. The CDR3 is 14 residues long. The CDR3 loop is CASSFDRAADEQYF. CDR3 in DNA: TGTGCCAGCAGCTTTGACAGGGCCGCCGACGAGCAGTACTTC.

The rearrangement joins TRBV19 to TRBJ1-2; D gene unclear. Deletions cut 6 bases from V and 5 bases from J, with 10 bases between. The CDR3 runs 12 residues. Germline loops: CDR1 LNHDA, CDR2 SQIVND (reference sequence). CDR3 region: CASRLTEYGYTF. The CDR3 DNA reads TGTGCCAGTAGATTAACTGAGTATGGCTACACCTTC.

A few counts support this clone. This chain connects TRBV6-4 to TRBJ1-1, with D unclear. The germline CDR1 and CDR2 sequences are MRHNA and SNTAGT. V lost 4 bases and J 2 bases, leaving 11 bases between the germline ends. The CDR3 totals 14 residues. The CDR3 reads CASSATGGNTEAFF. The CDR3 bases are TGTGCCAGCAGTGCGACGGGAGGAAACACTGAAGCTTTCTTT.